What follows describes a single T cell receptor beta chain. These data are taken from a study of blood T cell repertoires in COVID-19. Overall study: The United States, Italy and Spain provided the acute and convalescent COVID-19 samples.

TCRdb's copy holds only in-frame clones and misses some; the assay was immunoSEQ multiplex PCR. The data hold some 200,000 clones, with roughly nine tenths observed a single time. Per the germline V gene, CDR1 is MDHEN and CDR2 is SYDVKM. Trimming removed 5 bases from V and 5 bases from J, with 18 bases in between. The length of the CDR3 is 15 residues. The sequencing sample was made of peripheral blood. The TCR sequence derives from a woman in her fifties or sixties with COVID-19, enrolled during active disease. The genes are TRBV28 and TRBJ1-2; the D is unclear. The CDR3 here is CASSPPREEFYGYTF. The CDR3 DNA sequence: TGTGCCAGCAGTCCCCCTCGGGAGGAGTTTTATGGCTACACCTTC.